One and the same sample provided the 28 T cell receptor beta chains below, sequenced in a study of blood T cells in healthy people across ages. Then a second PCR, running about 6 to 11 cycles, was carried out with a sample-barcoded 5' primer and a J-beta primer mix. MiXCR, applied by TCRdb to the 5' RACE reads, yields one record per CDR3 protein. The sample lists around 1,700,000 distinct CDR3 sequences; about 30% were seen once. Sequencing was done on a sample of blood. The source is a woman aged 25-40 years in good health.

The chain combines TRBV29-1 with TRBJ1-1; TRBD1 is a possible D gene (6 bases). The CDR3 runs 14 residues. Germline V gene sequence: CDR1 SQVTM, CDR2 ANQGSEA. V dropped 7 bases and J dropped 1 base, with 16 bases sitting between them. The CDR3 nucleotides read TGCAGCGCCGGCAGGGGATCGGGGAACACTGAAGCTTTCTTT. The encoded protein is CSAGRGSGNTEAFF.

V is TRBV7-2 and J is TRBJ2-3, with D perhaps assigned TRBD1 or TRBD2 (5 bases each). Germline V CDR1 and CDR2: SGHTA, FQGNSA. The ends were cut back, 5 bases at V and 1 base at J, with 25 bases in the middle. The CDR3 covers 19 residues. DNA of the CDR3: TGTGCCAGCAGCGAACGGACACGGACTCGCGTTGGGCGCACAGATACGCAGTATTTT. It codes for CASSERTRTRVGRTDTQYF.

The rearrangement uses TRBV10-2 and TRBJ2-7, with D possibly being TRBD2 (6 bases). CDR3 size: 19 residues. Per the germline V gene, CDR1 is WSHSY and CDR2 is SAAADI. V shed 3 bases and J shed 0 bases, with 24 bases lying between them. CDR3: CASSDPLLAPGLTSYEQYF. In DNA form, the CDR3 reads TGCGCCAGCAGTGACCCACTATTGGCCCCGGGACTCACCTCCTACGAGCAGTACTTC.

This clonotype was recorded at least ten times. The chain employs TRBV20-1 and TRBJ2-1; D unresolved. The CDR3 consists of 13 residues. The germline V gene has CDR1 DFQATT and CDR2 SNEGSKA (reference sequence). V lost 4 bases and J 0 bases, leaving 7 bases between the germline ends. The CDR3 spells CSATPTSYNEQFF. Written as DNA, the CDR3 is TGCAGTGCTACCCCGACCTCCTACAATGAGCAGTTCTTC.

In this sample, this clonotype turned up many times. The V and J genes are TRBV7-9 and TRBJ2-5; 8 bases are a match to TRBD1. V was pared by 5 bases and J by 1 base, with 3 bases of the junction left unmatched. CDR3 length: 14 amino acids. Germline assignment: CDR1 SEHNR and CDR2 FQNEAQ (reference sequence). This CDR3 reads CASSPQGAQETQYF. CDR3 DNA: TGTGCCAGCAGCCCCCAGGGGGCCCAAGAGACCCAGTACTTC.

This clonotype was seen a handful of times. V is TRBV12-5 and J is TRBJ1-5; 7 positions agree with TRBD1. CDR1 and CDR2 (germline): LGHNT, FRNRAP. The CDR3 runs to 18 residues. V was pared by 4 bases and J by 8 bases, with 20 bases of the junction left unmatched. The CDR3, as DNA: TGTGCTAGTGGTTCCCGGGACAGCCATGAGTGGGGGTGGAAGCCCCAGCATTTT. This sequence encodes CASGSRDSHEWGWKPQHF.

This clonotype was observed at least ten times. The V and J genes are TRBV7-2 and TRBJ2-3; TRBD2 agrees at 7 bases. This CDR3 region has 15 residues. Per the germline V gene, CDR1 is SGHTA and CDR2 is FQGNSA. J lost 2 bases, V lost 6 bases, and 8 bases had no gene match. The CDR3 bases are TGTGCCAGCAGGGAGCCTAGCGGTAACACAGATACGCAGTATTTT. Amino acid sequence: CASREPSGNTDTQYF.

The rearrangement uses TRBV2 and TRBJ1-1; D remains ambiguous. The CDR3 is 14 amino acids. Germline V lookup: CDR1 SNHLY, CDR2 FYNNEI. V shed 3 bases and J shed 3 bases, with 11 bases lying between them. As DNA, the CDR3 is TGTGCCAGCAGTGATAGGATGGTTGACACTGAAGCTTTCTTT. Translation: CASSDRMVDTEAFF.

A few counts support this clonotype. The rearrangement links TRBV29-1 to TRBJ2-7, with D possibly being TRBD1 (6 bases). The V and J ends lost 6 bases and 2 bases respectively, with 14 bases between them. The CDR3 runs to 13 residues. The germline V gene has CDR1 SQVTM and CDR2 ANQGSEA. The CDR3 nucleotides are TGCAGCGTACTGGACAGTCTTACCTACGAGCAGTACTTC. This codes for CSVLDSLTYEQYF.

The rearrangement links TRBV27 to TRBJ2-7; 8 positions agree with TRBD2. Germline CDR1 reads MNHEY; CDR2 reads SMNVEV (reference sequence). Trimming took 5 bases from V and 6 from J; bases not matched to a gene: 9. This CDR3 region has 14 residues. As DNA, the CDR3 is TGTGCCAGCAGTCGGGGACTAGTTCAGAGCGAGCAGTACTTC. It encodes CASSRGLVQSEQYF.

The chain has TRBV7-3 and TRBJ2-7; TRBD2 might be the D (5 bases). The length of the CDR3 is 15 residues. The V end was cut by 5 bases, the J end by 6 bases, with 20 bases between. Germline CDR1 reads SGHTA; CDR2 reads FQGTGA. The DNA for the CDR3 is TGTGCCAGCAGCAGAGAGGACCGCCGGAGGCTCGAGCAGTACTTC. Its translation: CASSREDRRRLEQYF.

The chain employs TRBV29-1 and TRBJ2-1; D may be TRBD1 or TRBD2 (5 bases each). The V end was cut by 3 bases, the J end by 3 bases, with 12 bases between. The CDR3 consists of 14 residues. Germline V gene sequence: CDR1 SQVTM, CDR2 ANQGSEA. The CDR3 reads CSVDVGTLYNEQFF. The CDR3, as DNA: TGCAGCGTTGACGTGGGGACCCTCTACAATGAGCAGTTCTTC.

The chain is built from TRBV5-1 and TRBJ2-7, with a weak D call TRBD2 (6 bases). The ends were cut back, 4 bases at V and 7 bases at J, with 21 bases in the middle. Per germline, CDR1 SGHRS and CDR2 YFSETQ. The CDR3 length is 15 residues. The CDR3 nucleotides read TGCGCCAGCAGCACCCCGGGAGCTGGCTACAATGAGCAGTACTTC. Encoded protein: CASSTPGAGYNEQYF.

The genes are TRBV2 and TRBJ2-1; 9 bases match TRBD2. CDR3 length: 13 residues. The V gene's germline CDR1 is SNHLY and CDR2 FYNNEI. V dropped 7 bases and J dropped 10; count of bases not matched to a gene: 8. The CDR3 coding sequence is TGTGCCAGCAACGCGGGAGGGCAAAAGGAGCAGTTCTTC. Its protein is CASNAGGQKEQFF.

This sequence joins TRBV9 and TRBJ2-1; the match to TRBD1 covers 8 bases. Germline lookup yields CDR1 SGDLS and CDR2 YYNGEE. CDR3 length: 15 amino acids. V shed 6 bases and J 8 bases; nucleotides not matched to a gene: 13. Here the CDR3 reads CASNIGQGAIDEQFF. As DNA, the CDR3 is TGTGCCAGCAACATAGGCCAGGGGGCGATCGATGAGCAGTTCTTC. The full variable domain, in which reference TRBV9 and TRBJ2-1 provide the parts outside the CDR3, is DSGVTQTPKHLITATGQRVTLRCSPRSGDLSVYWYQQSLDQGLQFLIQYYNGEERAKGNILERFSAQQFPDLHSELNLSSLELGDSALYFCASNIGQGAIDEQFFGPGTRLTVL.

The CDR3 region is CASSQDRASEAGELFF. CDR3 coding DNA: TGCGCCAGCAGCCAAGATCGGGCTAGCGAGGCCGGGGAGCTGTTTTTT. The chain carries TRBV4-3 and TRBJ2-2; weak D call: TRBD2 (6 bases). Trimming left V 0 bases short and J 6 bases short, with 14 bases between. The V gene's germline CDR1 is LGHNA and CDR2 YSLEER. The CDR3 runs to 16 residues.

This clonotype was seen a few times. CDR3 loop: CASSEGANQNTEAFF. DNA for the CDR3: TGTGCCAGCAGTGAAGGAGCGAACCAGAACACTGAAGCTTTCTTT. The chain is built from TRBV6-1 and TRBJ1-1; D call uncertain. Trimming took off 1 base at V and 1 base at J, with 10 bases between the two ends. Looked up from germline, CDR1 is MNHNS and CDR2 is SASEGT. This CDR3 has 15 residues.

This clonotype was seen more than once but under ten times. This rearrangement joins TRBV20-1 to TRBJ2-7; D remains unclear. CDR3 size: 12 residues. V was pared by 1 base and J by 2 bases, with 6 bases between. CDR1 is DFQATT and CDR2 is SNEGSKA in the germline V gene (reference sequence). CDR3 amino acids: CSARASTYEQYF. The CDR3 DNA is TGCAGTGCTAGAGCCTCCACCTACGAGCAGTACTTC.

This clonotype was seen only a few times. The V and J genes are TRBV11-2 and TRBJ1-5; D call uncertain. CDR1 SGHAT and CDR2 FQNNGV come from the germline V gene. The V end was cut by 2 bases, the J end by 5 bases, with 7 bases between. CDR3 size: 13 residues. The CDR3 coding sequence is TGTGCCAGCAGCTTATATCTTGATCAGCCCCAGCATTTT. Translated, it gives CASSLYLDQPQHF.

Ten or more counts support this clonotype. The rearrangement uses TRBV4-1 and TRBJ2-7, with a tentative D call TRBD2 (5 bases). Germline values: CDR1 MGHRA, CDR2 YSYEKL. Trimming pared 6 bases from V and 3 bases from J, leaving 18 bases between. The CDR3 covers 15 residues. CDR3 sequence: CASSPQADSFYEQYF. The CDR3 DNA reads as TGCGCCAGCAGTCCCCAGGCGGACTCCTTCTACGAGCAGTACTTC.

This clonotype occurred once. The chain has TRBV3-1 and TRBJ2-2; D not resolved. The CDR3 covers 14 residues. In germline, CDR1 is LGHDT, CDR2 YNNKEL (reference sequence). V was pared by 2 bases and J by 1 base, with 5 bases between. CDR3 sequence reads: CASSQSVNTGELFF. In DNA, the CDR3 is TGTGCCAGCAGCCAAAGCGTGAACACCGGGGAGCTGTTTTTT.

Ten or more counts support this clonotype. This chain connects TRBV6-5 to TRBJ2-1; D might be TRBD1 (6 bases). V dropped 0 bases and J dropped 10 bases, with 7 bases sitting between them. Germline V gene data show CDR1 as MNHEY and CDR2 as SVGAGI. The CDR3 is made up of 12 amino acids. The CDR3 DNA reads as TGTGCCAGCAGTTACTCTGGGACAGAGCAGTTCTTC. Protein sequence: CASSYSGTEQFF.

Regarding this clonotype: This may be a read error, as it is one base from a much larger clone. The chain combines TRBV5-1 with TRBJ1-4; D unresolved. V was shortened by 3 bases and J by 3 bases, with 12 bases between the two germline ends. Germline lookup yields CDR1 SGHRS and CDR2 YFSETQ. The length of the CDR3 is 15 residues. The CDR3 sequence: CASSSTRPANEKLFF. DNA for the CDR3: TGCGCCAGCAGCTCTACAAGGCCAGCTAATGAAAAACTGTTTTTT.

Concerning this clonotype itself: An end of the junction does not agree with germline; a read error may underlie this. The V gene is TRBV24-1, the J gene TRBJ2-4, with a tentative D call TRBD2 (6 bases). The germline CDR1 and CDR2 sequences are KGHDR and SFDVKD. The CDR3 runs to 17 residues. The CDR3 DNA sequence: TGTGCCACCAGTGATCATCTTAGCGGCTTAGCCAGAAACATTCAGTACTTC. Its translation: CATSDHLSGLARNIQYF.

This clonotype was observed many times. This sequence joins TRBV7-3 and TRBJ2-5, with 7 bases aligning to TRBD1. This CDR3 is built from 13 residues. Germline V gene sequence: CDR1 SGHTA, CDR2 FQGTGA. J was trimmed by 4 bases and V by 5 bases; bases with no gene match: 4. The CDR3 DNA follows: TGTGCCAGCAGCCAGGGACAGATAGAGACCCAGTACTTC. This codes for CASSQGQIETQYF.

The V and J genes are TRBV4-1 and TRBJ2-2, with a weak D call TRBD1 (6 bases). V was pared by 2 bases and J by 7 bases, with 14 bases between. Per the germline V gene, CDR1 is MGHRA and CDR2 is YSYEKL. CDR3 size: 15 residues. The CDR3 coding sequence is TGCGCCAGCAGCCAAACGACAGGTTCGGGCGGGGAGCTGTTTTTT. Translated: CASSQTTGSGGELFF.

This chain links TRBV7-7 with TRBJ2-3, with 7 bases matching TRBD2. This CDR3 region has 14 residues. Germline V gives CDR1 SSHAT, CDR2 FNYEAQ (reference sequence). J was trimmed by 5 bases and V by 6 bases; bases with no gene match: 8. The CDR3: CASSPGGLRDTQYF. CDR3 in DNA: TGTGCCAGCAGTCCGGGGGGATTAAGAGATACGCAGTATTTT.

This clonotype has just a few counts. The chain has TRBV20-1 and TRBJ2-7; 9 bases match TRBD2. Germline CDR1 reads DFQATT; CDR2 reads SNEGSKA (reference sequence). CDR3 length: 13 residues. DNA for the CDR3: TGCAGCGTTAGCGGGAGTGGGACCTACGAGCAGTACTTC. This translates into CSVSGSGTYEQYF.